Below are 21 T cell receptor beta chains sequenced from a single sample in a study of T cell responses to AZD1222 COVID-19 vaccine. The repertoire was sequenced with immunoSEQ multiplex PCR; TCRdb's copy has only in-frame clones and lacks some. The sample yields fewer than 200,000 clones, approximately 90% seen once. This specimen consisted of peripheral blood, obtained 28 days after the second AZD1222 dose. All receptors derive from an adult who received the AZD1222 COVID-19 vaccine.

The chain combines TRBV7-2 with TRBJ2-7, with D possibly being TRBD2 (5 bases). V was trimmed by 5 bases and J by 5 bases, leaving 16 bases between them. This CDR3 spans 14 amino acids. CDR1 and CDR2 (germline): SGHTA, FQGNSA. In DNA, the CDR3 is TGTGCCAGCAGCAATCGTTGGGGTAGCGACGAGCAGTACTTC. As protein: CASSNRWGSDEQYF.

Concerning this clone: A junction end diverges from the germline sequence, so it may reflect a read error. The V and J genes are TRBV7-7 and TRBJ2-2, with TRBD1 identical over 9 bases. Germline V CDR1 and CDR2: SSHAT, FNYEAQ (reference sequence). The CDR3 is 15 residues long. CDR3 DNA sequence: TGTGCTAGCAGGTCCGGGACAGGGAGGAACGGGGAGCTGTTTTTT. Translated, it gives CASRSGTGRNGELFF. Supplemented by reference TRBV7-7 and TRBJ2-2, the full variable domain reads GAGVSQSPRYKVTKRGQDVTLRCDPISSHATLYWYQQALGQGPEFLTYFNYEAQPDKSGLPSDRFSAERPEGSISTLTIQRTEQRDSAMYRCASRSGTGRNGELFFGEGSRLTVL.

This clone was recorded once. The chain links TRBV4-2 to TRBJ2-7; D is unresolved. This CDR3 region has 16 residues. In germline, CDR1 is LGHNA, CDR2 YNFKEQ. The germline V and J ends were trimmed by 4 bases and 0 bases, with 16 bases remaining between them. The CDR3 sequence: CASSPLPLRASYEQYF. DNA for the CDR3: TGTGCCAGCAGCCCCCTCCCTCTCCGCGCCTCCTACGAGCAGTACTTC.

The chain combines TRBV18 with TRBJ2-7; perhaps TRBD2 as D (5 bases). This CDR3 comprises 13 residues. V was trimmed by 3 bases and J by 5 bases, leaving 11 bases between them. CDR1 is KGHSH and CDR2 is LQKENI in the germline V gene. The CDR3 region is CASSPERKNEQYF. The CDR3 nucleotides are TGTGCCAGCTCACCGGAGCGGAAAAACGAGCAGTACTTC.

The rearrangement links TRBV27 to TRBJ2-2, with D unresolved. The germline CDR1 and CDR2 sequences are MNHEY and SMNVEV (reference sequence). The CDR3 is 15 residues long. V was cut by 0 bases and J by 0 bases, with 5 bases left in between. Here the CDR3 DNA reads TGTGCCAGCAGTTTATCAGTCGCGAACACCGGGGAGCTGTTTTTT. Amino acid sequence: CASSLSVANTGELFF.

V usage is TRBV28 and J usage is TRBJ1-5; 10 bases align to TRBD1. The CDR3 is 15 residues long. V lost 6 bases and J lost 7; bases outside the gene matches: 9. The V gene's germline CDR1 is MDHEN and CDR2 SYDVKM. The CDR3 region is CASSLAGTGVQPQHF. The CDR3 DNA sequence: TGTGCCAGCAGCTTGGCCGGGACAGGGGTCCAGCCCCAGCATTTT.

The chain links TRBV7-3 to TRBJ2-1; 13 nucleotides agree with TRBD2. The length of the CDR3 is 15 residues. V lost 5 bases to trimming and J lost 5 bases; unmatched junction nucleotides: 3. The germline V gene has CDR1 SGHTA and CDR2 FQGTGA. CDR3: CASSQGLAGNNEQFF. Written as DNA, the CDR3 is TGTGCCAGCAGCCAGGGACTAGCGGGGAACAATGAGCAGTTCTTC.

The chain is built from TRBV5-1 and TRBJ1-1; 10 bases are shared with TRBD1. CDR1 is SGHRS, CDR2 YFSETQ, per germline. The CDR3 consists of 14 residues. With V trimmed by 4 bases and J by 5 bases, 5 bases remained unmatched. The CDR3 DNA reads TGCGCCAGCAGCCTGGACAGGGGGAGGACTGAAGCTTTCTTT. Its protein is CASSLDRGRTEAFF.

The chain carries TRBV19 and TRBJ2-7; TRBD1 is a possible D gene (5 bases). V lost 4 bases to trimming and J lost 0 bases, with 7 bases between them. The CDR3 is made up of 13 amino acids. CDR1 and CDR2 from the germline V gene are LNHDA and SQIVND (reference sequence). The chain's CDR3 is CASSTDISYEQYF. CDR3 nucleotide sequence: TGTGCCAGTAGTACGGACATCTCCTACGAGCAGTACTTC.

The CDR3 here is CASSLGRRRREVSNEQFF. The CDR3, as DNA: TGTGCCAGCAGCTTGGGAAGGCGCAGGCGGGAAGTCAGCAATGAGCAGTTCTTC. The chain employs TRBV13 and TRBJ2-1; D might be TRBD2 (6 bases). The germline V and J ends were trimmed by 3 bases and 6 bases, with 24 bases remaining between them. This CDR3 spans 18 amino acids. Germline V gene data show CDR1 as PRHDT and CDR2 as FYEKMQ (reference sequence).

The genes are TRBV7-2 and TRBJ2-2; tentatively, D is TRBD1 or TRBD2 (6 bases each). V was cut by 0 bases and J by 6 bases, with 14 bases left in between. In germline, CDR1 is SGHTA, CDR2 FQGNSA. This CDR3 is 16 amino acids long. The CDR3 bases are TGTGCCAGCAGCTTAGCGCGCAGGGGAGGCCCCGGGGAGCTGTTTTTT. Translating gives CASSLARRGGPGELFF.

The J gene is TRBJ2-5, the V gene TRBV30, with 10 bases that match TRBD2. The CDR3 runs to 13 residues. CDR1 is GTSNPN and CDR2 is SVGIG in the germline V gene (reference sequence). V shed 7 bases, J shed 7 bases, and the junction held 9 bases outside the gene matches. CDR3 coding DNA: TGTGCCTTTCTAGCGGGAGTTATGGGGACCCAGTACTTC. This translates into CAFLAGVMGTQYF.

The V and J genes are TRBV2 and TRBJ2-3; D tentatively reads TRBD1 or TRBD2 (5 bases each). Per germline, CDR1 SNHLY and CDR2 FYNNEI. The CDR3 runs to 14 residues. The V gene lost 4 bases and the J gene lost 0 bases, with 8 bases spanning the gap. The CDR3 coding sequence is TGTGCCAGCAGTGGGTGGGGGAGCACAGATACGCAGTATTTT. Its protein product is CASSGWGSTDTQYF.

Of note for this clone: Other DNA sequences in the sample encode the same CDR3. The CDR3 sequence is CASSSRDGSYEQYF. Written as DNA, the CDR3 is TGTGCCAGCAGCTCCCGGGACGGATCCTACGAGCAGTACTTC. The chain uses TRBV7-2 and TRBJ2-7; D tentatively fits TRBD1 or TRBD2 (5 bases each). The CDR3 sequence is 14 residues long. V was pared by 4 bases and J by 1 base, with 11 bases between. The germline V gene encodes CDR1 SGHTA and CDR2 FQGNSA.

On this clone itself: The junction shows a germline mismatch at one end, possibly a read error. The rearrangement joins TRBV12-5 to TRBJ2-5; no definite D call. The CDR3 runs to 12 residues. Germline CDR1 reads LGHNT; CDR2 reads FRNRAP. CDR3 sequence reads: CASGWVGETQYF. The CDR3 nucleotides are TGTGCTAGCGGTTGGGTTGGGGAGACCCAGTACTTC.

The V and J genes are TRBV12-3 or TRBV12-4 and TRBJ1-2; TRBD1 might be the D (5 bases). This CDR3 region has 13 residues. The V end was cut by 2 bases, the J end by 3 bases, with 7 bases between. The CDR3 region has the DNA TGTGCCAGCAGTTTATCGGGGGACTATGGCTACACCTTC. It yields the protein CASSLSGDYGYTF.

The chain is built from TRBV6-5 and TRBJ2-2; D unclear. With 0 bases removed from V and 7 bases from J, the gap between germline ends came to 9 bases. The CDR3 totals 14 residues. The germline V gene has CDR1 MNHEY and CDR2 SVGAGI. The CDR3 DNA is TGTGCCAGCAGTTACTCGAGACCCCTCGGGGAGCTGTTTTTT. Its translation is CASSYSRPLGELFF.

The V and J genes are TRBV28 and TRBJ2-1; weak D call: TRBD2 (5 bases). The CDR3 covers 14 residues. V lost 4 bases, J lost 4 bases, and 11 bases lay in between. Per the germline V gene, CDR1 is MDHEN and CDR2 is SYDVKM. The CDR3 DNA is TGTGCCAGCAGTTCTGGAGGATCTTACAATGAGCAGTTCTTC. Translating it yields CASSSGGSYNEQFF.

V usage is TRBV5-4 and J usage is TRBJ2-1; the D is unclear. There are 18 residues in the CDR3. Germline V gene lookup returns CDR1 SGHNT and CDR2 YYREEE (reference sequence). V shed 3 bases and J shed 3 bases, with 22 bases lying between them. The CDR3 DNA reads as TGTGCCAGCAGCTCCCGGACCCTACCCCCCGCTGTCTACAATGAGCAGTTCTTC. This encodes CASSSRTLPPAVYNEQFF.

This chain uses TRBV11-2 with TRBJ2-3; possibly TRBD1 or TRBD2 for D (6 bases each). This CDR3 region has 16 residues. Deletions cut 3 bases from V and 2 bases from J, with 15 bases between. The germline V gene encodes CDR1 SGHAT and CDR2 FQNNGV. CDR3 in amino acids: CASSFGGGFVTDTQYF. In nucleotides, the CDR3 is TGTGCCAGCAGCTTTGGAGGGGGATTCGTCACAGATACGCAGTATTTT. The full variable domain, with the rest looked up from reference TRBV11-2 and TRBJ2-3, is EAGVAQSPRYKIIEKRQSVAFWCNPISGHATLYWYQQILGQGPKLLIQFQNNGVVDDSQLPKDRFSAERLKGVDSTLKIQPAKLEDSAVYLCASSFGGGFVTDTQYFGPGTRLTVL.

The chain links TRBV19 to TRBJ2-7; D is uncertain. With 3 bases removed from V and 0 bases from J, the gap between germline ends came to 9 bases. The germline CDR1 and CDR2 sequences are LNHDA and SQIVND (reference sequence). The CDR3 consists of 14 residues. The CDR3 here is CASSMTFSSYEQYF. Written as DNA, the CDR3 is TGTGCCAGTAGTATGACTTTTAGCTCCTACGAGCAGTACTTC.